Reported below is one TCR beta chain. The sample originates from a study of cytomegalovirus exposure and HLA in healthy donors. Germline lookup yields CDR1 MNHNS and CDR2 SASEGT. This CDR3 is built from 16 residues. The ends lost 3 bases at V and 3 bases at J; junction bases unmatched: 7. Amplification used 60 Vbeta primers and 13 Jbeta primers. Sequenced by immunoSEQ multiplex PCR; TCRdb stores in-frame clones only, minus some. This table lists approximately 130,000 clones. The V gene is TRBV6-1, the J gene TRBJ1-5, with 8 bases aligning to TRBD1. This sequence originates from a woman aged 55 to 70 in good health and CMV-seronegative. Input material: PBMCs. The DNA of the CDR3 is TGTGCCAGCAGTGAGACCAGGACAGGGAACAATCAGCCCCAGCATTTT. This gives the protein CASSETRTGNNQPQHF.